This TCR beta chain was recorded in a study of blood T cells in healthy people across ages. General study findings and limits: Long-lived donors exceeded aged donors in naive CD4+ cells and diversity.

CDR1 SGHVS and CDR2 FNYEAQ come from the germline V gene. This CDR3 is 20 amino acids long. The V and J ends lost 1 base and 0 bases respectively, with 19 bases between them. Healthy Caucasian individuals from Russia aged about 6 to 100 were enrolled as donors. Researchers isolated at least 6 million PBMCs per sample. Concerning this clonotype itself: Antigen: not known.

Primed by a sample-barcoded 5' primer and a J-beta primer mix, a second PCR proceeded for 7 to 11 cycles. Each cDNA molecule, via a template-switch adaptor with 12 random nucleotides, was tagged. From the 5' RACE reads, TCRdb called clonotypes with MiXCR, one entry per CDR3 protein. Here the sample spans approximately 880,000 distinct CDR3 sequences, 45% to 50% being singletons. The chain carries TRBV7-6 and TRBJ2-6; D is undetermined. Sequencing was done on a sample of blood. This receptor was obtained from a man aged 25 to 45 in good health. This CDR3 is CASSLGPRVNRGSGANVLTF. CDR3 in DNA: TGTGCCAGCAGCTTAGGCCCGCGTGTAAACCGTGGCTCTGGGGCCAACGTCCTGACTTTC. The variable domain in full, completed from reference TRBV7-6 and TRBJ2-6, reads GAGVSQSPRYKVTKRGQDVALRCDPISGHVSLYWYRQALGQGPEFLTYFNYEAQQDKSGLPNDRFSAERPEGSISTLTIQRTEQRDSAMYRCASSLGPRVNRGSGANVLTFGAGSRLTVL.